This T cell receptor beta chain is drawn from a study of early T cells in non-severe SARS-CoV-2 infection. This clonotype was seen a few times. After removal of 5 bases from V and 10 bases from J, the junction contained 10 bases not matched to a gene. From germline, CDR1 is MNHEY and CDR2 SVGAGI. The CDR3 runs to 14 residues. Attachment of unique molecular identifiers to individual cDNA molecules was performed. TCRdb processed the 5' RACE reads anew with MiXCR; each CDR3 protein has one entry. The sample gives about 48,000 distinct CDR3 sequences, 6.2% of which show up once; around 6.9% is in the top ten.

The rearrangement links TRBV6-5 to TRBJ2-1, with TRBD2 matching 8 bases. This TCR derives from an adult who was a healthcare worker with PCR-confirmed SARS-CoV-2 infection or an uninfected control (not recorded which). Source: whole blood, taken at baseline. Written as DNA, the CDR3 is TGTGCCAGCAGTACCGGGACTAGGAAGGGAGAGCAGTTCTTC. As protein: CASSTGTRKGEQFF.